This T cell receptor (beta chain) emerged from a study of T cell changes during pregnancy in multiple sclerosis. TCRdb keeps only in-frame clones here, not all; method: immunoSEQ multiplex PCR. The data show some 35,000 clones, roughly 87% seen once. The CDR3 contains 15 residues. CDR1 is SNHLY, CDR2 FYNNEI, per germline. Germline trimming cut 6 bases from V and 0 bases from J; bases unmatched to any gene: 5. Here the sequenced sample was CD4+ T cells from peripheral blood mononuclear cells, taken after pregnancy. The sequence derives from a female donor in good health, enrolled as a control in a pregnancy study. The chain employs TRBV2 and TRBJ2-3; 8 bases are shared with TRBD2. The CDR3 nucleotides are TGTGCCAGCAGCCACCGCGGGGGGAGCACAGATACGCAGTATTTT. It encodes CASSHRGGSTDTQYF.